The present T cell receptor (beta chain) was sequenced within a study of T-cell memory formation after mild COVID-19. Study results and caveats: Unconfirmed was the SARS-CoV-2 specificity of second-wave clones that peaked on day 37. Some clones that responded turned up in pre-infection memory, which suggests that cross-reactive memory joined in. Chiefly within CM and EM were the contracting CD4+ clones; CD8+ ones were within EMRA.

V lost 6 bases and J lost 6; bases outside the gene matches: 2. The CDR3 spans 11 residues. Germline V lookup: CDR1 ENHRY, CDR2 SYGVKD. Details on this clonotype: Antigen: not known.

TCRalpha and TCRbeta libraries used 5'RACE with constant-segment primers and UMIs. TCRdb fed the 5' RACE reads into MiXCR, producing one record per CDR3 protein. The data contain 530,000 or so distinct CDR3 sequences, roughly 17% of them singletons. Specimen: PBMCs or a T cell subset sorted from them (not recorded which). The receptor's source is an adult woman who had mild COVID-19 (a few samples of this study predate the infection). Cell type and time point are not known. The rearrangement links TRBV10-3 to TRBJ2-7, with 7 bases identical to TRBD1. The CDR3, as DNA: TGTGCCATCAGGACAGGGTCCGAGCAGTACTTC. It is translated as CAIRTGSEQYF.